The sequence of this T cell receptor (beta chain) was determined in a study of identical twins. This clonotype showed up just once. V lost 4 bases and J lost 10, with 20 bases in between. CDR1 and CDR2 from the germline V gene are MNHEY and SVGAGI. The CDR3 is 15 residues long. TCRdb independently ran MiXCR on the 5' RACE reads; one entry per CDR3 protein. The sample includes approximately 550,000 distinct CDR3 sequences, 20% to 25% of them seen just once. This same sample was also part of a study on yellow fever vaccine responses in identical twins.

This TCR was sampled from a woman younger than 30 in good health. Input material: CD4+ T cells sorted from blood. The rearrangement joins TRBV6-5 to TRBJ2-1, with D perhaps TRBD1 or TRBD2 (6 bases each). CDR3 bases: TGTGCCAGCAGTTCCTCGGGGTGGGGGGCCAGGGAGCAGTTCTTC. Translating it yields CASSSSGWGAREQFF.